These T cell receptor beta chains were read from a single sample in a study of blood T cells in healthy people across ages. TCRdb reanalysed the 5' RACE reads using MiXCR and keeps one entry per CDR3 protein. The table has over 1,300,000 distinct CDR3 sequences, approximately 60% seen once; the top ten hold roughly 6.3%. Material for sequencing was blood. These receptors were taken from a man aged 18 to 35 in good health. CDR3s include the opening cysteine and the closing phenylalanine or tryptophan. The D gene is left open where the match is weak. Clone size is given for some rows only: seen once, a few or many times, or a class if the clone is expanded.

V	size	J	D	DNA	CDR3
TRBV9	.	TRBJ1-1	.	TGTGCCAGCAGCGTAGCGGACGGACTGAACACTGAAGCTTTCTTT	CASSVADGLNTEAFF
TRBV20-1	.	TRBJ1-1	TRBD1	TGCAGTGCGAGAGACAGGGGAGGCGAAGCTTTCTTT	CSARDRGGEAFF
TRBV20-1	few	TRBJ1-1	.	TGCAGTGCTCCTGAAGCTTTCTTT	CSAPEAFF
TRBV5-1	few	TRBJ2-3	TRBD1	TGCGCCAGCAGCTTACCGGGACAGCGCACAGATACGCAGTATTTT	CASSLPGQRTDTQYF
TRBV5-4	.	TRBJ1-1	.	TGTGCCAGCAGCTTGGCACAGCTCACTGAAGCTTTCTTT	CASSLAQLTEAFF
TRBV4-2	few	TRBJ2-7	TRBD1	TGTGCCAGCAGCCAACAAACAGGGGACTACGAGCAGTACTTC	CASSQQTGDYEQYF
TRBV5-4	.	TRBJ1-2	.	TGTGCCAGCAGCCCGGACCCGGGGAACTATGGCTACACCTTC	CASSPDPGNYGYTF
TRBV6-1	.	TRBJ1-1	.	TGTGCCGGCAGTTCAAGGGCAGGGTACACTGAAGCTTTCTTT	CAGSSRAGYTEAFF
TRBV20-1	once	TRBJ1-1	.	TGCAGTTCTACGAGGAACAGAATGAACACTGAAGCTTTCTTT	CSSTRNRMNTEAFF
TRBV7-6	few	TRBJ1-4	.	TGTGCCAGCAGCCTCGCAGGGACGGGAGATGAAAAACTGTTTTTT	CASSLAGTGDEKLFF
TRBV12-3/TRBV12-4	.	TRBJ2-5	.	TGTGCCAGCAGTTTTGATGCACAAGAGACCCAGTACTTC	CASSFDAQETQYF
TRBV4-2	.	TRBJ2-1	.	TGTGCCAGCAGCCAAGTCGGGGACATCTCCTACAATGAGCAGTTCTTC	CASSQVGDISYNEQFF
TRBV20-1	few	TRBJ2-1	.	TGCAGTGCTAGAGATTTACTAGGCGGTGAGCAGTTCTTC	CSARDLLGGEQFF
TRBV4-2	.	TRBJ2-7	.	TGTGCCAGCAGCCACCCAACTGGGGGGCTGATCGAGCAGTACTTC	CASSHPTGGLIEQYF
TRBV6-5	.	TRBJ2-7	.	TGTGCCAGCAGCCCACAGGGCTGGGAGCAGTACTTC	CASSPQGWEQYF
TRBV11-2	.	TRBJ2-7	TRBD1	TGTGCCAGCAACCTTCAGACAGGGGCGACCTACGAGCAGTACTTC	CASNLQTGATYEQYF
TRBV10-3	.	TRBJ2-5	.	TGTGCCATCAGTGAGTCGGGCGGGCAAGAGACCCAGTACTTC	CAISESGGQETQYF
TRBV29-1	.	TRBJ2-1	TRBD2	TGCAGCGTTGAACTAGCGGACTTCTACAATGAGCAGTTCTTC	CSVELADFYNEQFF
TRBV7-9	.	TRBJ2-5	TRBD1	TGTGCCAGCAGCTTAAAGGGACAGACCACGGAGGAGCAGTACTTC	CASSLKGQTTEEQYF
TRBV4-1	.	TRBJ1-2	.	TGCGCCAGCAGCCATCCATGGACCGCGGCAAACAGGGAGAGGGGCTACACCTTC	CASSHPWTAANRERGYTF
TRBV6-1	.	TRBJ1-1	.	TGTGCCAGCAAAGAGGTTATTGCCGTGAACACTGGAGCTTTCTTT	CASKEVIAVNTGAFF
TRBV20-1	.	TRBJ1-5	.	TGCAGTGCTAGAAGGGGTTTAGATCAGCCCCAGCATTTT	CSARRGLDQPQHF
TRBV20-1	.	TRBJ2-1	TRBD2	TGCAGTGCTAACGATCGCGGGAGAAGGTACAATGAGCAGTTCTTC	CSANDRGRRYNEQFF